This T cell receptor beta chain is from a study of cytomegalovirus exposure and HLA in healthy donors. This table comes from immunoSEQ multiplex PCR, and its TCRdb copy is limited to in-frame clones, with some not included. The sample records under 400,000 clones, roughly 89% being singletons. V lost 3 bases and J lost 1, with 12 bases in between. Germline-derived CDR1 and CDR2 are SEHNR and FQNEAQ (reference sequence). This CDR3 region has 15 residues. Study results and limitations: Across donors, most TCRs were seen rarely, yet some public ones were widespread.

To note about this clone: Its specificity is unknown.

The TCR comes from a woman younger than 30 in good health and CMV-seronegative. Sequenced input: PBMCs. The chain combines TRBV7-9 with TRBJ1-1, with D possibly matching TRBD1 (6 bases). CDR3 in amino acids: CASSFPGHENTEAFF. The CDR3 DNA reads TGTGCCAGCAGCTTTCCGGGACACGAGAACACTGAAGCTTTCTTT.